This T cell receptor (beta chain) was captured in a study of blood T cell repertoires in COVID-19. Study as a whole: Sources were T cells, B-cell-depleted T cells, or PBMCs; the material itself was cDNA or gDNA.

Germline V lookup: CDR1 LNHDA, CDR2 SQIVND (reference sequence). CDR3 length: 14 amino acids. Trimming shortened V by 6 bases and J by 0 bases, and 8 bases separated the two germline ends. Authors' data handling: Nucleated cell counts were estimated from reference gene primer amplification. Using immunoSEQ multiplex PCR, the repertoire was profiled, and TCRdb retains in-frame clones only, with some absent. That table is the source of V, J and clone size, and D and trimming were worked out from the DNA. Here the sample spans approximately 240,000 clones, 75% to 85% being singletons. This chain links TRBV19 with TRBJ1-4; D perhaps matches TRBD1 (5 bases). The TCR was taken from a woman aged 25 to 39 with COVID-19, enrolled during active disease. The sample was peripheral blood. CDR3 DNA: TGTGCCAGTAGGCCGACAGCAACTAATGAAAAACTGTTTTTT. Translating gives CASRPTATNEKLFF.